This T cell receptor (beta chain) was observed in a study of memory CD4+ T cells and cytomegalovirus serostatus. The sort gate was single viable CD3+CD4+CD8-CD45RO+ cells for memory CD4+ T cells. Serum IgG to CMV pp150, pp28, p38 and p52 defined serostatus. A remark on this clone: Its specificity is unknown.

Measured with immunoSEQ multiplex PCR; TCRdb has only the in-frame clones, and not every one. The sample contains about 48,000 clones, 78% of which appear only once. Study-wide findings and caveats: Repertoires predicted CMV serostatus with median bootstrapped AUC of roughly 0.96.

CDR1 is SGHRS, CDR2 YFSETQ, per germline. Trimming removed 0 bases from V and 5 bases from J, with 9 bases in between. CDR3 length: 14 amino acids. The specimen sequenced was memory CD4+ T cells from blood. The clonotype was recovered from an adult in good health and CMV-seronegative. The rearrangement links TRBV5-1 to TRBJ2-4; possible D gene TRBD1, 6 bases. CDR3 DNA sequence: TGCGCCAGCAGCTTGGACAGGGTCCAAAACATTCAGTACTTC. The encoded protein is CASSLDRVQNIQYF.